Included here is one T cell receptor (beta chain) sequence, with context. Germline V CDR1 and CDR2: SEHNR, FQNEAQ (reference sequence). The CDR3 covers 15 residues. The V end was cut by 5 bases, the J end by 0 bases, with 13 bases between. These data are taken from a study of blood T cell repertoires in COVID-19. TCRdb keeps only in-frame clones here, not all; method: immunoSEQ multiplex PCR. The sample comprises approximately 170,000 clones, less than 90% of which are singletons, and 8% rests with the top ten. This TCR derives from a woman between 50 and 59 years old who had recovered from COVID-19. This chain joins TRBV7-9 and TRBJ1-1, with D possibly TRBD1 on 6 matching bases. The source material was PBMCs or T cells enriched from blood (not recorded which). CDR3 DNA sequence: TGTGCCAGCAGCCTACAGGGAGCAATGAACACTGAAGCTTTCTTT. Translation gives CASSLQGAMNTEAFF.